This T cell receptor beta chain was retrieved from a study of blood T cell repertoires in COVID-19. On the study more broadly: Collection of acute and convalescent COVID-19 samples took place in the United States, Italy and Spain. Sources were T cells, B-cell-depleted T cells, or PBMCs; the material itself was cDNA or gDNA.

In the authors' workflow: Amplification of reference gene primers was used by the study to estimate nucleated cell counts. The assay was immunoSEQ multiplex PCR, and TCRdb's table has in-frame clones only and misses some. V, J and clone size are taken as reported in that table, and D and trimming were inferred from the DNA itself. This table has a few hundred thousand clones, roughly 86% appearing once. This clone was counted between two and nine times. Per germline, CDR1 GTSNPN and CDR2 SVGIG (reference sequence). V was trimmed by 3 bases and J by 2 bases, leaving 22 bases between them. CDR3 length equals 17 residues.

Input material: peripheral blood. The chain recombines TRBV30 with TRBJ1-2; D unresolved. The receptor's source is a woman in her 50s who had recovered from COVID-19. The CDR3 sequence is CAWSVHVGPQGNYGYTF. Here the CDR3 DNA reads TGTGCCTGGAGCGTCCATGTGGGCCCACAAGGCAACTATGGCTACACCTTC.